These 3 T cell receptor beta chains were sequenced from one sample in a study of response to subunit inactivated influenza vaccine. Each CDR3 protein gets one entry after TCRdb re-called the RT-PCR reads with MiXCR. The table includes some 480,000 distinct CDR3 sequences, roughly 9.7% detected once. The sample here was PBMCs from blood, taken about 40 days after vaccination. These receptors were taken from a man aged 45-65 years who received an inactivated influenza vaccine.

This clonotype was picked up many times. J is TRBJ2-2 and V is TRBV12-3 or TRBV12-4; perhaps TRBD1 as D (5 bases). This CDR3 region has 15 residues. Trimming cost V 4 bases and J 3 bases, with 12 bases left between them. CDR3: CASSSAGSHTGELFF. As DNA, the CDR3 is TGTGCCAGCAGTTCCGCAGGGTCCCACACCGGGGAGCTGTTTTTT.

DNA of the CDR3: TGTGCCAGCAGCTTAGATCCGGGGAGCTCCTACGAGCAGTACTTC. Protein: CASSLDPGSSYEQYF. V is TRBV7-8 and J is TRBJ2-7; D perhaps matches TRBD2 (5 bases). CDR1 SGHVS and CDR2 FQNEAQ come from the germline V gene. The CDR3 totals 15 residues. The V gene lost 1 base and the J gene lost 0 bases, with 10 bases spanning the gap.

This clonotype appeared a few times. The chain employs TRBV7-2 and TRBJ2-7; a weak D match, TRBD2 (6 bases). Germline V CDR1 and CDR2: SGHTA, FQGNSA. The V end lost 2 bases, the J end lost 3 bases, and 23 bases lay between the germline ends. This CDR3 spans 18 amino acids. CDR3 residues: CASSLSDYTGGSLYEQYF. Written as DNA, the CDR3 is TGTGCCAGCAGCTTATCGGACTATACCGGTGGTTCACTCTACGAGCAGTACTTC.